The rows below give T cell receptor beta chains drawn from one sample of a study of cytomegalovirus exposure and HLA in healthy donors. Sequencing used immunoSEQ multiplex PCR; TCRdb keeps in-frame clones, though not all of them. Among over 150,000 clones listed, under 95% were seen once. Sequencing used PBMCs. The origin of the receptors is a woman between 18 and 29 years old in good health and CMV-seropositive. Both conserved end residues are trimmed from each CDR3. Some rows mark clone size as missing; the rest say once, few, many or name a class of expanded clone.

J gene: TRBJ2-7; clone size: -; V gene: TRBV7-9; CDR3 protein: ASSFGQIEQY
J gene: TRBJ2-5; clone size: -; V gene: TRBV2; CDR3 protein: ASSGQETQY
J gene: TRBJ2-7; clone size: -; V gene: TRBV5-4; CDR3 protein: ASSLAGREAYEQY
J gene: TRBJ2-1; clone size: -; V gene: TRBV28; CDR3 protein: ASRGTSGGTYNEQF
J gene: TRBJ2-5; clone size: -; V gene: TRBV7-2; CDR3 protein: ASGTGEETQY
J gene: TRBJ1-2; clone size: few; V gene: TRBV18; CDR3 protein: ASSPQPGTGRGYT
J gene: TRBJ2-5; clone size: -; V gene: TRBV28; CDR3 protein: ASSPRETQY
J gene: TRBJ1-2; clone size: -; V gene: TRBV6-5; CDR3 protein: ASSPDRGAGGYT
J gene: TRBJ2-5; clone size: -; V gene: TRBV9; CDR3 protein: ASSVSGVGETQY
J gene: TRBJ2-3; clone size: -; V gene: TRBV19; CDR3 protein: ASSPGTDTQY
J gene: TRBJ2-3; clone size: -; V gene: TRBV19; CDR3 protein: ASRNRLAGSTDTQY
J gene: TRBJ2-3; clone size: -; V gene: TRBV7-9; CDR3 protein: ASSLSGTQY
J gene: TRBJ1-1; clone size: -; V gene: TRBV28; CDR3 protein: ASSLGGKYTEAF
J gene: TRBJ2-3; clone size: -; V gene: TRBV14; CDR3 protein: ASSQDQGGKRTDTQY
J gene: TRBJ2-1; clone size: -; V gene: TRBV5-1; CDR3 protein: ASSLGTSGRIYNEQF
J gene: TRBJ2-3; clone size: -; V gene: TRBV28; CDR3 protein: ATWSGGATDTQY
J gene: TRBJ2-1; clone size: -; V gene: TRBV5-1; CDR3 protein: ASSLVRDRVYEQF
J gene: TRBJ1-2; clone size: -; V gene: TRBV5-5; CDR3 protein: ASSGTDNNYGYT
J gene: TRBJ1-5; clone size: once; V gene: TRBV2; CDR3 protein: ASRKEGQESNQPQH
J gene: TRBJ2-1; clone size: -; V gene: TRBV25-1; CDR3 protein: ASMGQGPYNEQF
J gene: TRBJ2-1; clone size: -; V gene: TRBV2; CDR3 protein: ASSEGQGVDEQF
J gene: TRBJ2-1; clone size: -; V gene: TRBV5-4; CDR3 protein: ASSSGLVSNEQF
J gene: TRBJ1-2; clone size: -; V gene: TRBV7-9; CDR3 protein: AIPGALGGYT
J gene: TRBJ2-1; clone size: -; V gene: TRBV6-4; CDR3 protein: ASSGTSGHNEQF
J gene: TRBJ1-5; clone size: once; V gene: TRBV10-2; CDR3 protein: ASRTGINQPQH
J gene: TRBJ2-5; clone size: -; V gene: TRBV15; CDR3 protein: ATSAFRVLETQY
J gene: TRBJ1-1; clone size: -; V gene: TRBV6-1; CDR3 protein: ASSEYAGGYAEAF
J gene: TRBJ2-4; clone size: -; V gene: TRBV27; CDR3 protein: ASSLSRTGRVGNIQY
J gene: TRBJ1-4; clone size: -; V gene: TRBV4-2; CDR3 protein: ASSQETGTGGEKLF
J gene: TRBJ1-1; clone size: -; V gene: TRBV29-1; CDR3 protein: SVLEGPPLNTEAF
J gene: TRBJ2-7; clone size: -; V gene: TRBV7-8; CDR3 protein: ASSLEGTSPYEQY
J gene: TRBJ2-1; clone size: -; V gene: TRBV2; CDR3 protein: ASSDGQEDEQF
J gene: TRBJ2-3; clone size: -; V gene: TRBV14; CDR3 protein: ASSHAGSTRTDTQY
J gene: TRBJ2-1; clone size: -; V gene: TRBV28; CDR3 protein: ASRAGGIYYNEQF
J gene: TRBJ2-1; clone size: -; V gene: TRBV7-2; CDR3 protein: ASSFEGDEQF
J gene: TRBJ2-3; clone size: -; V gene: TRBV28; CDR3 protein: ATWTGRTDTQY
J gene: TRBJ2-7; clone size: -; V gene: TRBV9; CDR3 protein: ASSTGTGGYEQY
J gene: TRBJ1-2; clone size: -; V gene: TRBV4-1; CDR3 protein: ASSPVGVNRGASGYT
J gene: TRBJ1-1; clone size: -; V gene: TRBV5-4; CDR3 protein: ASSLSNRDTEAF
J gene: TRBJ1-1; clone size: -; V gene: TRBV4-3; CDR3 protein: ASSQETGGSTEAF
J gene: TRBJ2-7; clone size: -; V gene: TRBV6-1; CDR3 protein: ASSEWTSANSSYEQY
J gene: TRBJ2-7; clone size: once; V gene: TRBV9; CDR3 protein: ASSVVSGSNEQY
J gene: TRBJ1-4; clone size: -; V gene: TRBV5-4; CDR3 protein: ASSKTENEKLF
J gene: TRBJ1-1; clone size: -; V gene: TRBV7-6; CDR3 protein: ASSLGAGTTADTEAF
J gene: TRBJ2-5; clone size: -; V gene: TRBV6-5; CDR3 protein: ASRGGLAGSETQY
J gene: TRBJ1-2; clone size: -; V gene: TRBV11-2; CDR3 protein: ASSPDTSYGYT
J gene: TRBJ1-4; clone size: -; V gene: TRBV2; CDR3 protein: ASRKGGAGPSRSTNEKLF
J gene: TRBJ2-1; clone size: few; V gene: TRBV5-1; CDR3 protein: ASSLAGTGSYNEQF
J gene: TRBJ1-1; clone size: -; V gene: TRBV2; CDR3 protein: ASSLTGWAEAF
J gene: TRBJ2-3; clone size: -; V gene: TRBV15; CDR3 protein: ATSRGWGGSTDTQY
J gene: TRBJ2-1; clone size: -; V gene: TRBV27; CDR3 protein: ASTLYRAVEQF
J gene: TRBJ1-5; clone size: -; V gene: TRBV6-1; CDR3 protein: ASSEAIPGGRSNQPQH
J gene: TRBJ2-3; clone size: -; V gene: TRBV4-2; CDR3 protein: ASSLAGGRTDTQY
J gene: TRBJ2-2; clone size: many; V gene: TRBV5-1; CDR3 protein: ASSLGLGADTGELF
J gene: TRBJ2-1; clone size: -; V gene: TRBV28; CDR3 protein: ASSLQGPYNEQF